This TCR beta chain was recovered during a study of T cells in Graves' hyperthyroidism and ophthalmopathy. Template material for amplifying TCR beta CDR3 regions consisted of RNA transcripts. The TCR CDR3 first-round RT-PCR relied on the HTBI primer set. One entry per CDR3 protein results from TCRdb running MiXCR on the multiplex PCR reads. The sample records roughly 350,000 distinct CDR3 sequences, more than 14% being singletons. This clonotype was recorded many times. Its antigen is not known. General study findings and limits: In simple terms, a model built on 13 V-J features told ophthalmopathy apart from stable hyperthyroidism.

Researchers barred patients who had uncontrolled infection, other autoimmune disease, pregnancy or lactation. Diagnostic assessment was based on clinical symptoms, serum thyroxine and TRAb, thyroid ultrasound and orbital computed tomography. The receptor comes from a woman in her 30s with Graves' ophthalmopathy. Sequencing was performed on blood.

CDR3 bases: TGTGCCAGCAGCATCAACCGGGACAGGGGTTTAGAGACCCAGTACTTC. Translated, it gives CASSINRDRGLETQYF. The gene calls are TRBV7-8 and TRBJ2-5; 10 positions match TRBD1. Unmatched junction bases numbered 10, after V lost 5 bases and J lost 4 bases. The CDR3 is made up of 16 amino acids. Germline CDR1 SGHVS, CDR2 FQNEAQ.